This TCR beta chain was obtained from a study of neurological immune-mediated disorders. V was clipped by 6 bases and J by 4 bases; unmatched bases: 3. Germline V gene lookup returns CDR1 MNHNY and CDR2 SVGAGI (reference sequence). The CDR3 covers 13 residues. TCRdb independently ran MiXCR on the 5' RACE reads; one entry per CDR3 protein. The repertoire holds under 80,000 distinct CDR3 sequences, less than 4% seen once, with 1% to 1.5% in the top ten. This clonotype has ten or more counts. The sequencing sample was made of PBMCs. This chain uses TRBV6-6 with TRBJ1-5; 7 bases match TRBD1. The sequence derives from a man aged 25 to 40 with multiple sclerosis. CDR3: CASRLQGNQPQHF. The CDR3, as DNA: TGTGCCAGCAGGCTACAGGGGAATCAGCCCCAGCATTTT.